This T cell receptor (beta chain) was observed in a study of cytomegalovirus exposure and HLA in healthy donors. With V trimmed by 4 bases and J by 7 bases, 7 bases remained unmatched. The CDR3 is 14 amino acids. The germline V gene has CDR1 SGHRS and CDR2 YFSETQ. Repertoires were generated with immunoSEQ multiplex PCR, while TCRdb's copy carries only in-frame clones and drops some. The profile shows 150,000 to 200,000 clones, about 82% of them singletons. The donors were in the approximately 120-subject validation cohort, distinct from the approximately 700-subject first cohort. The source material was PBMCs. This chain links TRBV5-1 with TRBJ2-2; 7 bases are a match to TRBD1. This TCR was sampled from a woman between 18 and 30 years old in good health and CMV-seronegative. The CDR3 region has the DNA TGCGCCAGCAGCGATTCAGGGGGTCTCGGGGAGCTGTTTTTT. Amino acids: CASSDSGGLGELFF.